This TCR beta chain was profiled in a study of cytomegalovirus exposure and HLA in healthy donors. Study at large: The 95 to 150 validation repertoires were produced on the same platform as the 650 to 800 repertoires of the first cohort. This was reported in a later analysis.

Of note for this clone: Its antigen is still unknown.

This table comes from immunoSEQ multiplex PCR, and its TCRdb copy is limited to in-frame clones, with some not included. The repertoire includes 60,000 to 80,000 clones, 94% of them detected once, and roughly 3.2% sits in the top ten. Study results and limitations: With high specificity and sensitivity, the classifier reportedly diagnosed cytomegalovirus status. A list of approximately 160 TCR beta chains associated with cytomegalovirus was given.

The receptor was isolated from a woman between 18 and 29 years old in good health and CMV-seropositive. The sequencing sample was made of PBMCs.

For the CDR3, the DNA is TGTGCCAGCAGCTTGGTGGCGGGGGTTTTGGAGACCCAGTACTTC. Translation gives CASSLVAGVLETQYF. The V gene is TRBV5-4, the J gene TRBJ2-5; TRBD2 matches at 7 bases. Unmatched junction bases numbered 7, after V lost 0 bases and J lost 5 bases. CDR3 length: 15 residues. CDR1 is SGHNT, CDR2 YYREEE, per germline (reference sequence).